This TCR beta chain appears in the sequencing data of a study of early T cells in non-severe SARS-CoV-2 infection. TCRdb called the 5' RACE reads again in MiXCR, with one record for every CDR3 protein. The sample yields more than 90,000 distinct CDR3 sequences, approximately 11% seen once. Trimming cost V 7 bases and J 7 bases; bases outside gene matches: 10. This CDR3 region has 15 residues. Per the germline V gene, CDR1 is MNHEY and CDR2 is SMNVEV (reference sequence). The rearrangement links TRBV27 to TRBJ2-2; TRBD1 matches at 9 bases. Sequencing was carried out using whole blood. The sequence was collected from an adult who was a healthcare worker with PCR-confirmed SARS-CoV-2 infection or an uninfected control (not recorded which). The CDR3 region has the DNA TGTGCCAGCAAGCACGGGACAGGGACAATCGGGGAGCTGTTTTTT. This gives the protein CASKHGTGTIGELFF.